The source of this T cell receptor (beta chain) is a study of cytomegalovirus exposure and HLA in healthy donors. The study, taken as a whole, reports: Whilst most TCR sequences proved rare, a subset of public TCRs occurred across many donors.

About this clone: Its antigen is not identified.

PCR involved 60 Vbeta and 13 Jbeta primers. Sequencing was performed with immunoSEQ multiplex PCR; in TCRdb, only in-frame clones are kept and a portion is missing. Of 150,000 to 200,000 clones in the sample, about 83% were seen once. The TCR originated in a woman aged 25 to 39 in good health and CMV-seropositive. Input material: PBMCs.

The CDR3 DNA reads as TGTGCCAGCAGCACAGTGGGGGCGGCTAATGAAAAACTGTTTTTT. Translating gives CASSTVGAANEKLFF. This chain joins TRBV7-2 and TRBJ1-4; maybe TRBD1 (6 bases). CDR3 length equals 15 residues. Trimming shortened V by 5 bases and J by 3 bases, and 13 bases separated the two germline ends. Germline loops: CDR1 SGHTA, CDR2 FQGNSA.